This TCR beta chain appears in the sequencing data of a study of identical twins. Regarding the study as a whole: Out-of-frame alpha sequences common to twins exhibited a surplus of low generation probability. Interpretation of the results relied on cross-sectional statistical analysis and not on following the same donors.

This clonotype was counted between two and nine times. Its antigen is not identified. A universal primer site was added by template switching, and unique molecular identifiers were carried by the cDNA. TCRdb independently ran MiXCR on the 5' RACE reads; one entry per CDR3 protein. The repertoire holds roughly 250,000 distinct CDR3 sequences, about 14% seen once, with around 9% in the top ten. This receptor was taken from a woman aged 18-29 years in good health. Sequences were obtained from memory (CD45RO+) T cells sorted from blood.

The CDR3 DNA is TGCGCCAGCAGCTCCCTAGCGGGAGGTTTTCAAAACATTCAGTACTTC. It codes for CASSSLAGGFQNIQYF. This chain joins TRBV5-1 and TRBJ2-4, with 11 nucleotides matching TRBD2. The junction had 7 bases not matched to a gene; V was cut back by 3 bases and J by 5 bases. The germline gives CDR1 SGHRS, CDR2 YFSETQ. The CDR3 extends over 16 amino acids.